This section outlines one T cell receptor (beta chain) sequence together with its context. At one end the junction does not follow the germline gene, possibly because of a read error. The V gene's germline CDR1 is MDHEN and CDR2 SYDVKM. The CDR3 spans 11 residues. The template was RNA from unsorted bulk tissue. More than 3 cm separated this lung sample from the edge of the tumor. This entry comes from a study of tumor and adjacent non-tumor tissue in lung cancer. A modified ARM-PCR protocol with three rounds of nested PCR amplified TCRbeta. TCRdb reanalysed the multiplex PCR reads using MiXCR and keeps one entry per CDR3 protein. Of 75,000 to 90,000 distinct CDR3 sequences in the sample, around three quarters were seen once.

The chain has TRBV28 and TRBJ1-2; TRBD1 might be the D (5 bases). This TCR derives from a woman aged 50 to 60 with non-small cell lung cancer. The source material was distant non-tumor lung tissue. The CDR3, as DNA: TGTACCAGCAGTCGACAGAGGGGCTACACTTTC. This encodes CTSSRQRGYTF.